The clone carrying this TCR beta chain was recorded a few times. Its antigen is still unknown. This record comes from a study of T-cell memory formation after mild COVID-19. For the study at large: Largely, TCR clusters stayed within a single donor. Study results and limitations: Mainly in CM and EM were contracting CD4+ clones; CD8+ were in EMRA. Later expanders leaned CD4+, whereas day 15 to 85 contracting clones were balanced CD4/CD8.

TCRdb re-called the 5' RACE reads with MiXCR, one entry per CDR3 protein. This table holds about 470,000 distinct CDR3 sequences, around a quarter found once. The CDR3 spans 15 residues. CDR1 is KGHDR, CDR2 SFDVKD, per germline. Trimming took 3 bases from V and 5 from J; bases not matched to a gene: 6. The material sequenced was PBMCs or a T cell subset sorted from them (not recorded which). The receptor's source is an adult woman who had mild COVID-19 (a few samples of this study predate the infection). Cell type and time point are not known. The chain links TRBV24-1 to TRBJ2-1; 7 nucleotides align to TRBD2. CDR3 bases: TGTGCCACCAGTGATCCCGGACTAGGAAACAATGAGCAGTTCTTC. It encodes CATSDPGLGNNEQFF.